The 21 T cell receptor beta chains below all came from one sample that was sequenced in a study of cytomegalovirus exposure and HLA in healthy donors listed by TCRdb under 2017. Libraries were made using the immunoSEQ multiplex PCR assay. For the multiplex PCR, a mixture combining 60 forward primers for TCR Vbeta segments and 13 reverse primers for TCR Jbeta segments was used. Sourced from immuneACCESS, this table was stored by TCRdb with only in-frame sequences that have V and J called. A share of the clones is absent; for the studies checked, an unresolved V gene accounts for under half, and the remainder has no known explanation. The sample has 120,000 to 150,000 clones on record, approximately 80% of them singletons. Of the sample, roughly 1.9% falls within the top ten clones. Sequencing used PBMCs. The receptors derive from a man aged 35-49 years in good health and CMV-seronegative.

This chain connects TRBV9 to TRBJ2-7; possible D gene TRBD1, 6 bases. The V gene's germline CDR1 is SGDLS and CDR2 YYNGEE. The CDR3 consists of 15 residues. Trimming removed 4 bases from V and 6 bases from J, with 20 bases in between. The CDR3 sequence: CASSPVGAGFGEQYF. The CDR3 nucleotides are TGTGCCAGCAGCCCTGTGGGGGCAGGGTTCGGCGAGCAGTACTTC.

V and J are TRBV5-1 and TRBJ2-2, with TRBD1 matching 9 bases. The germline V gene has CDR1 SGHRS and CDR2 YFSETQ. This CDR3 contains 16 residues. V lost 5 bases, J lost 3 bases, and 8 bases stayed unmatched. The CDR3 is CASSWQGQGDTGELFF. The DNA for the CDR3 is TGCGCCAGCAGTTGGCAGGGACAGGGCGACACCGGGGAGCTGTTTTTT.

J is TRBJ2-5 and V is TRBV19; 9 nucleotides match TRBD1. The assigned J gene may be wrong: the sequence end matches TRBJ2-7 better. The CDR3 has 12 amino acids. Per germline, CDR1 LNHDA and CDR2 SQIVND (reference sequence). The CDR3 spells CASSATGGEQYF. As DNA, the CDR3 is TGTGCCAGTAGTGCGACAGGGGGCGAGCAGTACTTC.

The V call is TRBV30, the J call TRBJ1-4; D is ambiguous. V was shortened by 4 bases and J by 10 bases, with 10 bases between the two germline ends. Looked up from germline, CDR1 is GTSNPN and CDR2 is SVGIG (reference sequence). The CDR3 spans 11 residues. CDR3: CAWTFAGKLFF. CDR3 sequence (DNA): TGTGCCTGGACGTTTGCGGGAAAACTGTTTTTT.

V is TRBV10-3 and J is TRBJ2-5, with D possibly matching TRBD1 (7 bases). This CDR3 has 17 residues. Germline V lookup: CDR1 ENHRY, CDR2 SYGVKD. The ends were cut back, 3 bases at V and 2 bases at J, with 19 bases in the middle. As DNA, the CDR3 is TGTGCCATCAGTGAAGGGGGCCGACTAGGACTACAAGAGACCCAGTACTTC. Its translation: CAISEGGRLGLQETQYF.

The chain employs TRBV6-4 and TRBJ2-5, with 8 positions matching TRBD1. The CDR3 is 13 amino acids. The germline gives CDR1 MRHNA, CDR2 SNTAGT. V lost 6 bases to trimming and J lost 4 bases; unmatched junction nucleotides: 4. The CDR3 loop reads CASSPGQGETQYF. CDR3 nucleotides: TGTGCCAGCAGCCCCGGACAGGGAGAGACCCAGTACTTC.

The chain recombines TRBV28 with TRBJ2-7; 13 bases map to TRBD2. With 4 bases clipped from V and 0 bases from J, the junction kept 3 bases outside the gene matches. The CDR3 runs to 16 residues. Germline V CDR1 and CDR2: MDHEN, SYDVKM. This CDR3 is CASSSRTSGGSYEQYF. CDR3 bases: TGTGCCAGCAGTTCAAGGACTAGCGGGGGCTCCTACGAGCAGTACTTC.

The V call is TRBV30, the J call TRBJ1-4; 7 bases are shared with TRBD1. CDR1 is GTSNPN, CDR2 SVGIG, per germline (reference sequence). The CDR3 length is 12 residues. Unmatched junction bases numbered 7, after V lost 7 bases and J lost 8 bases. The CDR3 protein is CASGGYGEKLFF. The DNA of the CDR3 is TGTGCCTCAGGGGGATACGGGGAAAAACTGTTTTTT.

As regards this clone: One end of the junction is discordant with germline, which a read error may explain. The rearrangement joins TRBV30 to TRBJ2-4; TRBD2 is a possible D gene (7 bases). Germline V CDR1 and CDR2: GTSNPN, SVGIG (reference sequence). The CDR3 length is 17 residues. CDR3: CAWSNVGGGAAKNSQYF. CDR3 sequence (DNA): TGTGCCTGGAGTAACGTGGGAGGGGGGGCGGCCAAAAACAGTCAGTACTTC.

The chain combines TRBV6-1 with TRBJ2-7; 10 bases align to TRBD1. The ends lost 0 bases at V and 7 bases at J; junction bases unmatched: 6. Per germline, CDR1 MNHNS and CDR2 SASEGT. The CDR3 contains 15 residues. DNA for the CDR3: TGTGCCAGCAGTGAAGCGACGGACAGGGGGGGTGAGCAGTACTTC. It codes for CASSEATDRGGEQYF.

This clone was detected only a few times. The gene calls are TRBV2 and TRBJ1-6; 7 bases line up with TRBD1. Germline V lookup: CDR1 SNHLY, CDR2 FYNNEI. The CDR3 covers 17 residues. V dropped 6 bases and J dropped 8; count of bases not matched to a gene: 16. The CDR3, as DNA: TGTGCCAGCAGAGGGACAGAGCAGGGAATTTCCTATTCACCCCTCCACTTT. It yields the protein CASRGTEQGISYSPLHF.

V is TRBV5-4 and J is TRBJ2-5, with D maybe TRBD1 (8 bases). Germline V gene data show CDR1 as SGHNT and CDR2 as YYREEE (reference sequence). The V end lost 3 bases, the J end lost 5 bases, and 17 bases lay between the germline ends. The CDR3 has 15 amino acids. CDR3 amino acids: CASSSQGEGIETQYF. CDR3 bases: TGTGCCAGCAGCTCACAGGGGGAGGGGATCGAGACCCAGTACTTC. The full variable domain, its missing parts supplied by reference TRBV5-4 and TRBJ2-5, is ETGVTQSPTHLIKTRGQQVTLRCSSQSGHNTVSWYQQALGQGPQFIFQYYREEENGRGNFPPRFSGLQFPNYSSELNVNALELDDSALYLCASSSQGEGIETQYFGPGTRLLVL.

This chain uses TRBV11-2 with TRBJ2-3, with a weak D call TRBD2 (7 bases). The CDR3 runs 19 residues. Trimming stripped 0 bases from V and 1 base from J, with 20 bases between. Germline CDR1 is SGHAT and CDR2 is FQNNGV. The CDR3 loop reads CASSLDHRAGAEGTDTQYF. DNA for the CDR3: TGTGCCAGCAGCTTAGATCATCGGGCGGGGGCGGAAGGCACAGATACGCAGTATTTT.

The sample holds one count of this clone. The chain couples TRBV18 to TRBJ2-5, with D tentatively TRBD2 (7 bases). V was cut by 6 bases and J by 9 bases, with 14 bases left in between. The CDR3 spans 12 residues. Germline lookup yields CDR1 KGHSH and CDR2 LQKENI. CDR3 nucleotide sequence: TGTGCCAGCTCGGGGGGGGACACCCCCCAGTACTTC. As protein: CASSGGDTPQYF.

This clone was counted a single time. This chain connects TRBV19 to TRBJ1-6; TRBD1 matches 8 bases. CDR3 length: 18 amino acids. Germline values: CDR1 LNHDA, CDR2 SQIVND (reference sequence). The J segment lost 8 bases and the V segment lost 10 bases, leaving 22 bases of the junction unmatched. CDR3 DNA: TGTGCCACGCCCAAGCCAGGGGGCAAAATAAATAGTGATTCACCCCTCCACTTT. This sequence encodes CATPKPGGKINSDSPLHF. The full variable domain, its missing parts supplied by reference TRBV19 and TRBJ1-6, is DGGITQSPKYLFRKEGQNVTLSCEQNLNHDAMYWYRQDPGQGLRLIYYSQIVNDFQKGDIAEGYSVSREKKESFPLTVTSAQKNPTAFYLCATPKPGGKINSDSPLHFGNGTRLTVT.

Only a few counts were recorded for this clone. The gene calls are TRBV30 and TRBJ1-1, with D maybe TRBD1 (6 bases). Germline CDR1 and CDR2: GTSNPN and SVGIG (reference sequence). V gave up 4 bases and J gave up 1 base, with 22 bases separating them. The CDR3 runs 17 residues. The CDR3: CAWNTGGRGKANTEAFF. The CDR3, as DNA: TGTGCCTGGAACACGGGAGGCAGGGGAAAGGCGAACACTGAAGCTTTCTTT.

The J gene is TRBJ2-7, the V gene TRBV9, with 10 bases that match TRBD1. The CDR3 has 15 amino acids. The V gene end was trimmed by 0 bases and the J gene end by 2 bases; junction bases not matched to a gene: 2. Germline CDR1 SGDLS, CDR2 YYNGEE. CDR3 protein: CASSVGGTGAYEQYF. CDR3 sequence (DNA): TGTGCCAGCAGCGTAGGAGGGACAGGGGCCTACGAGCAGTACTTC.

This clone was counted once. The CDR3 bases are TGTGCCAGCAACCCTATTACAGGGGGCAATGAGCAGTTCTTC. The encoded protein is CASNPITGGNEQFF. This sequence joins TRBV2 and TRBJ2-1; 8 bases map to TRBD1. Per germline, CDR1 SNHLY and CDR2 FYNNEI. CDR3 length: 14 amino acids. The junction had 8 bases not matched to a gene; V was cut back by 7 bases and J by 6 bases.

This chain's CDR3 is CASTASGGRFYEQYF. CDR3 sequence (DNA): TGCGCCAGCACCGCCAGCGGGGGGCGGTTCTACGAGCAGTACTTC. This chain connects TRBV5-1 to TRBJ2-7, with 9 bases lining up with TRBD2. Germline CDR1 reads SGHRS; CDR2 reads YFSETQ. Trimming cost V 6 bases and J 3 bases; bases outside gene matches: 10. The CDR3 runs to 15 residues.

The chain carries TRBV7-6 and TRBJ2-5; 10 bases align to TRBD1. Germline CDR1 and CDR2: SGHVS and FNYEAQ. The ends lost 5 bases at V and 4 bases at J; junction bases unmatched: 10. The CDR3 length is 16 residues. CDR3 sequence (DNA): TGTGCCAGCAGCCCCCCCTGGACAGGGGGAGGAGAGACCCAGTACTTC. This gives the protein CASSPPWTGGGETQYF. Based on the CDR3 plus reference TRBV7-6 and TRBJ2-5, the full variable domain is GAGVSQSPRYKVTKRGQDVALRCDPISGHVSLYWYRQALGQGPEFLTYFNYEAQQDKSGLPNDRFSAERPEGSISTLTIQRTEQRDSAMYRCASSPPWTGGGETQYFGPGTRLLVL.

CDR3 amino acids: CATSNSPYNEQFF. For the CDR3, the DNA is TGCGCCACTAGCAACAGCCCCTACAATGAGCAGTTCTTC. The chain couples TRBV10-1 to TRBJ2-1, with a tentative D call TRBD2 (5 bases). Per germline, CDR1 WNHNN and CDR2 SYGVQD (reference sequence). The CDR3 contains 13 residues. V was shortened by 10 bases and J by 2 bases, with 12 bases between the two germline ends.